The subject of this entry is one TCR beta chain. Antigen unknown. These data come from a study of OX40 agonist ivuxolimab in advanced cancers. Study details: Ivuxolimab was administered intravenously to patients at 0.01 to 10 mg/kg every 2 weeks.

This table comes from immunoSEQ multiplex PCR, and its TCRdb copy is limited to in-frame clones, with some not included. The data show 78,000 or so clones, roughly 90% seen once. At baseline, cycle 4 day 1, and cycle 7 day 1, blood was sampled. Study-wide results and caveats: There was clonal expansion of CD4+ and CD8+ blood T cells by week 6 at 0.1 to 3.0 mg/kg.

J lost 2 bases, V lost 4 bases, and 4 bases had no gene match. CDR1 is SGHNT, CDR2 YENEEA, per germline. This CDR3 has 15 residues. J is TRBJ2-2 and V is TRBV11-3, with 7 nucleotides matching TRBD2. The TCR sequence derives from an adult with an advanced solid tumor such as melanoma, head and neck, liver or kidney cancer. Here the sequenced sample was CD4+ or CD8+ T cells sorted from blood, taken in a trial of the OX40 agonist ivuxolimab. The chain's CDR3 is CASSSRDYNTGELFF. The CDR3 coding sequence is TGTGCCAGCAGCTCTCGGGACTATAACACCGGGGAGCTGTTTTTT.